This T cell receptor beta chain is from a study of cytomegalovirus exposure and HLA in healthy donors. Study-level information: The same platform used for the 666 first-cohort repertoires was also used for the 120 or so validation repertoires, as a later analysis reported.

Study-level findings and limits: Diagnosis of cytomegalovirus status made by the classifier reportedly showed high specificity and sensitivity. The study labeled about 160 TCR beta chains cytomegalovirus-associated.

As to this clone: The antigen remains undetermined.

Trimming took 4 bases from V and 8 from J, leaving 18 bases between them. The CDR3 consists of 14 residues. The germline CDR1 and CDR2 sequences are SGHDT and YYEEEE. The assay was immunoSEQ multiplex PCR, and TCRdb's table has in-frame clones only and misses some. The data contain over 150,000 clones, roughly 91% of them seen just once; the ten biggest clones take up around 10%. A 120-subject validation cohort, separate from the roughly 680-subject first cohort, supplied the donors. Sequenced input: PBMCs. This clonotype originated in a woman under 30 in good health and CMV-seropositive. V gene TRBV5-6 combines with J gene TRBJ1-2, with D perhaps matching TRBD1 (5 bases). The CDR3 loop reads CASSPPREVFGYTF. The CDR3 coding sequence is TGTGCCAGCAGCCCCCCCAGGGAGGTATTCGGCTACACCTTC.